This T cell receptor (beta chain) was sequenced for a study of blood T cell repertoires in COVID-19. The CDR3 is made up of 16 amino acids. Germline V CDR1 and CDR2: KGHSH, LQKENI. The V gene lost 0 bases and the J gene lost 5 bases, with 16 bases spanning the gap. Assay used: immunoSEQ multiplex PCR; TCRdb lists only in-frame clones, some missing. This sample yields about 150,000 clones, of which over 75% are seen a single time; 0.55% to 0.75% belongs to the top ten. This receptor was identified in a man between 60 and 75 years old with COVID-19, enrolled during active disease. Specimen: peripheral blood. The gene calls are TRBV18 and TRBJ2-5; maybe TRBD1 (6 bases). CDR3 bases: TGTGCCAGCTCACCACCCGAAGCCAGGGGAAAGGAGACCCAGTACTTC. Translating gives CASSPPEARGKETQYF.